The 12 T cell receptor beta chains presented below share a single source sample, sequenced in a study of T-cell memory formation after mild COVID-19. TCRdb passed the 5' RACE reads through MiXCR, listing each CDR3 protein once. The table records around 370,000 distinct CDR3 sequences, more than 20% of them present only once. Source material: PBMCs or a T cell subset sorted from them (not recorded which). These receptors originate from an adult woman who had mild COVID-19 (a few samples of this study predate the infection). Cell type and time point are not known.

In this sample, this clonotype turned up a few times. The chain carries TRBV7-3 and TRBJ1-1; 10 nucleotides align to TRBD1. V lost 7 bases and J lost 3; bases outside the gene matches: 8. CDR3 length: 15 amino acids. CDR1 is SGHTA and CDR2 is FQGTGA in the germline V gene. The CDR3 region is CASMESGQGYTEAFF. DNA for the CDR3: TGTGCCAGCATGGAATCGGGACAGGGGTACACTGAAGCTTTCTTT. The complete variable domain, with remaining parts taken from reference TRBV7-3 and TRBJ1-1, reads GAGVSQTPSNKVTEKGKYVELRCDPISGHTALYWYRQSLGQGPEFLIYFQGTGAADDSGLPNDRFFAVRPEGSVSTLKIQRTERGDSAVYLCASMESGQGYTEAFFGQGTRLTVV.

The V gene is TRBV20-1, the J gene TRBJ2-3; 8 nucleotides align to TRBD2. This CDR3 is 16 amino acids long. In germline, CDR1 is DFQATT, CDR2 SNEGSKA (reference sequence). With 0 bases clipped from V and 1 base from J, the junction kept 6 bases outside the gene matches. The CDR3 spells CSARDNMRGGTDTQYF. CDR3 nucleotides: TGCAGTGCTAGAGATAACATGCGGGGGGGCACAGATACGCAGTATTTT.

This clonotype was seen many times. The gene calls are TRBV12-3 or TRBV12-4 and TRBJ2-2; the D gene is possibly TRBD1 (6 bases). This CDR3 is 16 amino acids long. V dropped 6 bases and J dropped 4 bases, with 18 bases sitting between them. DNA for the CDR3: TGTGCCAGCAGAAAAAGCCTGGACAGCCTCACCGGGGAGCTGTTTTTT. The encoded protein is CASRKSLDSLTGELFF.

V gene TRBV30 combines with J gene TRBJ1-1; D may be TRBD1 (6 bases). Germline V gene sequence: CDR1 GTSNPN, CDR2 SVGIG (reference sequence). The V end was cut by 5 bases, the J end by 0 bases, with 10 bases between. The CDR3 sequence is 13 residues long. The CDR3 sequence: CAWGHRVNTEAFF. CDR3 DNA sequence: TGTGCCTGGGGTCACAGGGTGAACACTGAAGCTTTCTTT.

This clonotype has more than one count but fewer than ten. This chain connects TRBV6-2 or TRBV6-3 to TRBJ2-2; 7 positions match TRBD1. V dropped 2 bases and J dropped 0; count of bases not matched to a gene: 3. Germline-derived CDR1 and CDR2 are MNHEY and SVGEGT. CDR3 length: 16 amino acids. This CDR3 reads CASSYRGTANTGELFF. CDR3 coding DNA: TGTGCCAGCAGTTACAGGGGGACAGCGAACACCGGGGAGCTGTTTTTT.

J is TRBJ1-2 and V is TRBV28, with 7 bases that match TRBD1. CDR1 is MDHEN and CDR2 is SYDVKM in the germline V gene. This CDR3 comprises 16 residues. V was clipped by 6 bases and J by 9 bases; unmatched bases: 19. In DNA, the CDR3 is TGTGCCAGCAGCCCTTATGTTAGTAGGGGGCTCTACAGCTACACCTTC. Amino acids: CASSPYVSRGLYSYTF.

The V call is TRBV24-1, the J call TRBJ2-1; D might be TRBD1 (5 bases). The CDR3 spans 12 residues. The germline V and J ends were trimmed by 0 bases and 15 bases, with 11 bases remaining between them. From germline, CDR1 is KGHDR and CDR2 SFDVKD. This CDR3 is CATSDLNKGRFF. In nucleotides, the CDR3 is TGTGCCACCAGTGATTTGAACAAGGGGCGGTTCTTC.

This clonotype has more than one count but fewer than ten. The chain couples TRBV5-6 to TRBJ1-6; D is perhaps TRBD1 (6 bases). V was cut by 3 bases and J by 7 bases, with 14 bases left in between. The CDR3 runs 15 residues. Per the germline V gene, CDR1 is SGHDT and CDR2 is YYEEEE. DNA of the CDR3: TGTGCCAGCAGCTACACGACAGGACCCAATTCACCCCTCCACTTT. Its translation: CASSYTTGPNSPLHF.

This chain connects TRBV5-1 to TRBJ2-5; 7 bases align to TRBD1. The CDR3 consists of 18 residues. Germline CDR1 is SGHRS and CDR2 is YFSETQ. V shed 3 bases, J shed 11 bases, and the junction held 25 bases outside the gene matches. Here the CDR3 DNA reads TGCGCCAGCAGCTATCACCGGGACGGGACAGCCCCAGCCAACTCACAGTACTTC. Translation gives CASSYHRDGTAPANSQYF.

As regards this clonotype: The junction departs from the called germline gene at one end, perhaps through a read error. CDR3 sequence (DNA): TGTGCTAGCAGCTTAGACTGGATAGCGGGAGGAGCCTACGAGCAGTACTTC. Translation: CASSLDWIAGGAYEQYF. The chain recombines TRBV7-7 with TRBJ2-7; TRBD2 matches 10 bases. CDR1 is SSHAT, CDR2 FNYEAQ, per germline (reference sequence). This CDR3 comprises 17 residues.

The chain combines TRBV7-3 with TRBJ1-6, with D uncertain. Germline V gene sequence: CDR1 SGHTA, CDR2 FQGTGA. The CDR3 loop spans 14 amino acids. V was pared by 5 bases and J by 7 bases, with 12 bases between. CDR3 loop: CASSLSPGNSPLHF. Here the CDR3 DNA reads TGTGCCAGCAGCCTCTCGCCGGGGAATTCACCCCTCCACTTT.

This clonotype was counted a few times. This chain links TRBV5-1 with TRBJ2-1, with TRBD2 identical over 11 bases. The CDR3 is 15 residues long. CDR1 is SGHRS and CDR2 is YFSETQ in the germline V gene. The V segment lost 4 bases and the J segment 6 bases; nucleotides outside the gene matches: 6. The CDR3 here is CASSPIAGGGNEQFF. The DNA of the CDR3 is TGCGCCAGCAGCCCTATAGCGGGAGGGGGCAATGAGCAGTTCTTC.